This TCR beta chain was recorded in a study of blood T cell repertoires in COVID-19. Per the original data handling: Reference gene primer amplification gave nucleated cell count estimates. Libraries were prepared by immunoSEQ multiplex PCR; TCRdb keeps only in-frame clonotypes and omits some of them. D and trimming were read from the DNA, whereas the V and J calls and clone size are those reported in that table. The table lists 200,000 to 250,000 clones, less than 85% of them singletons. In this sample, this clone turned up once. Germline-derived CDR1 and CDR2 are SNHLY and FYNNEI. CDR3 size: 16 residues. V was pared by 3 bases and J by 0 bases, with 3 bases of the junction left unmatched. The Seattle patients joined while their infection was active and were tracked longitudinally afterward.

Sequenced: peripheral blood. The chain couples TRBV2 to TRBJ1-3; TRBD1 matches at 9 bases. This sequence was found in a woman older than 75 with COVID-19, enrolled during active disease. The CDR3 nucleotides read TGTGCCAGCAGTGAGGGACAGGGCAACTCTGGAAACACCATATATTTT. Translated: CASSEGQGNSGNTIYF. The complete variable domain, with remaining parts taken from reference TRBV2 and TRBJ1-3, reads EPEVTQTPSHQVTQMGQEVILRCVPISNHLYFYWYRQILGQKVEFLVSFYNNEISEKSEIFDDQFSVERPDGSNFTLKIRSTKLEDSAMYFCASSEGQGNSGNTIYFGEGSWLTVV.